One sample yielded the 31 T cell receptor beta chains listed below, sequenced in a study of blood T cell repertoires in COVID-19. Clones were sequenced by immunoSEQ multiplex PCR, and TCRdb holds only the in-frame ones, with some missing. The sample has around 130,000 clones, approximately 88% seen once. Sequencing input: peripheral blood. The source is a man in his sixties with active or convalescent COVID-19.

This chain's CDR3 is CASSIGQGRYNEQFF. Here the CDR3 DNA reads TGTGCCAGCAGTATCGGACAGGGGAGGTACAATGAGCAGTTCTTC. V gene TRBV28 combines with J gene TRBJ2-1; 9 nucleotides align to TRBD1. Germline CDR1 reads MDHEN; CDR2 reads SYDVKM. Trimming at V came to 5 bases and at J to 4 bases, leaving 6 bases not matched to a gene. The CDR3 totals 15 residues.

V usage is TRBV7-9 and J usage is TRBJ1-6; no clear D. V was pared by 3 bases and J by 6 bases, with 9 bases between. In germline, CDR1 is SEHNR, CDR2 FQNEAQ (reference sequence). The CDR3 is 14 amino acids. The CDR3 region has the DNA TGTGCCAGCAGCTTTGGAGATGGTAATTCACCCCTCCACTTT. It yields the protein CASSFGDGNSPLHF.

The V gene is TRBV28, the J gene TRBJ2-2; 13 nucleotides agree with TRBD2. This CDR3 is 20 amino acids long. CDR1 and CDR2 from the germline V gene are MDHEN and SYDVKM. The V and J ends lost 3 bases and 1 base, in that order; junction bases with no gene match: 11. CDR3 sequence: CASSFAGLAGLGVNTGELFF. As DNA, the CDR3 is TGTGCCAGCAGTTTTGCGGGACTAGCGGGATTGGGGGTGAACACCGGGGAGCTGTTTTTT.

The chain is built from TRBV6-2 or TRBV6-3 and TRBJ2-2; 10 bases align to TRBD1. This CDR3 contains 16 residues. Germline loops: CDR1 MNHEY, CDR2 SVGEGT. J was trimmed by 6 bases and V by 6 bases; bases with no gene match: 10. CDR3 bases: TGTGCCAGCAGCTCCGCCCGGACAGGGGGACCCGGGGAGCTGTTTTTT. It yields the protein CASSSARTGGPGELFF.

The chain uses TRBV14 and TRBJ1-2; tentatively, D is TRBD1 (5 bases). Germline assignment: CDR1 SGHDN and CDR2 FVKESK. The CDR3 length is 16 residues. Trimming cost V 3 bases and J 1 base, with 15 bases left between them. CDR3 sequence: CASSQARGNHNYGYTF. The CDR3 bases are TGTGCCAGCAGCCAGGCGCGGGGCAATCATAACTATGGCTACACCTTC.

The chain is built from TRBV6-5 and TRBJ1-1; D uncertain. CDR1 and CDR2 (germline): MNHEY, SVGAGI. The germline V and J ends were trimmed by 2 bases and 2 bases, with 12 bases remaining between them. CDR3 length equals 15 residues. Written as DNA, the CDR3 is TGTGCCAGCAGTTACGACCGAGGGATAAACACTGAAGCTTTCTTT. This codes for CASSYDRGINTEAFF.

A single count supports this clone. The rearrangement links TRBV19 to TRBJ2-6; tentatively, D is TRBD2 (7 bases). Germline V gene sequence: CDR1 LNHDA, CDR2 SQIVND (reference sequence). The CDR3 has 17 residues. Between the trimmed V and J ends, which lost 5 bases and 1 base, there was a span of 15 bases. CDR3 in DNA: TGTGCCAGTAGTCCGGGGGGCTACCTGTCTGGGGCCAACGTCCTGACTTTC. Protein product: CASSPGGYLSGANVLTF.

This clone was found once. The chain carries TRBV3-1 (or the pseudogene TRBV3-2) and TRBJ2-5; D unclear. CDR3 size: 12 residues. Germline V gene data show CDR1 as LGHDT and CDR2 as YNNKEL (reference sequence). Trimming removed 2 bases from V and 7 bases from J, with 8 bases in between. CDR3 loop: CASSQNPGTQYF. CDR3 in DNA: TGTGCCAGCAGCCAAAACCCCGGGACCCAGTACTTC.

The chain employs TRBV28 and TRBJ2-3; D may be TRBD1 (6 bases). There are 15 residues in the CDR3. CDR1 MDHEN and CDR2 SYDVKM come from the germline V gene. Trimming removed 10 bases at V and 1 base at J, with 18 bases between. CDR3 in DNA: TGTGCCACCCAAAATGGGGACACCCGCACAGATACGCAGTATTTT. Encoded protein: CATQNGDTRTDTQYF. Together with reference TRBV28 and TRBJ2-3, the CDR3 gives the full variable domain: DVKVTQSSRYLVKRTGEKVFLECVQDMDHENMFWYRQDPGLGLRLIYFSYDVKMKEKGDIPEGYSVSREKKERFSLILESASTNQTSMYLCATQNGDTRTDTQYFGPGTRLTVL.

The chain has TRBV28 and TRBJ1-3, with D perhaps matching TRBD1 (5 bases). CDR3 length: 15 amino acids. Germline CDR1 is MDHEN and CDR2 is SYDVKM. Trimming removed 6 bases at V and 4 bases at J, with 16 bases between. Written as DNA, the CDR3 is TGTGCCAGCAGCTCCGGGGGAGGGGAAGGAAACACCATATATTTT. Its protein product is CASSSGGGEGNTIYF.

The V and J genes are TRBV7-9 and TRBJ2-1; D may be TRBD2 (6 bases). The CDR3 runs to 15 residues. CDR1 and CDR2 (germline): SEHNR, FQNEAQ (reference sequence). V was clipped by 5 bases and J by 5 bases, with 16 bases between them. CDR3 sequence (DNA): TGTGCCAGCAGCCCCCGGCTAGCGAATGACAATGAGCAGTTCTTC. Translating it yields CASSPRLANDNEQFF.

The rearrangement links TRBV6-6 to TRBJ1-2, with D perhaps TRBD1 (6 bases). Per germline, CDR1 MNHNY and CDR2 SVGAGI (reference sequence). The CDR3 has 15 amino acids. V was shortened by 5 bases and J by 4 bases, with 17 bases between the two germline ends. For the CDR3, the DNA is TGTGCCAGCAGTGAGACTGGGCGGACAGTCTATGGCTACACCTTC. Translating it yields CASSETGRTVYGYTF.

The chain is built from TRBV20-1 and TRBJ1-5; D uncertain. CDR3 length: 11 residues. Trimming cost V 1 base and J 10 bases, with 8 bases left between them. Germline V gene data show CDR1 as DFQATT and CDR2 as SNEGSKA (reference sequence). This CDR3 is CSARGLGPQHF. The CDR3 nucleotides are TGCAGTGCTAGAGGCCTAGGACCCCAGCATTTT.

The chain is built from TRBV20-1 and TRBJ1-2; 9 nucleotides line up with TRBD1. The ends lost 6 bases at V and 5 bases at J; junction bases unmatched: 1. This CDR3 is 11 amino acids long. The germline CDR1 and CDR2 sequences are DFQATT and SNEGSKA (reference sequence). CDR3 nucleotides: TGCAGTGCAGGACAGGGGTATGGCTACACCTTC. This codes for CSAGQGYGYTF.

J is TRBJ1-2 and V is TRBV27; 8 bases match TRBD1. Germline V gives CDR1 MNHEY, CDR2 SMNVEV (reference sequence). With V trimmed by 4 bases and J by 3 bases, 4 bases remained unmatched. This CDR3 has 14 amino acids. The CDR3 sequence is CASSSEQGDYGYTF. CDR3 bases: TGTGCCAGCAGTTCAGAACAGGGGGACTATGGCTACACCTTC.

This CDR3 is CASSIRRASSYEQYF. The CDR3, as DNA: TGTGCCAGTAGTATTCGCAGGGCGAGCTCCTACGAGCAGTACTTC. The rearrangement uses TRBV19 and TRBJ2-7, with a possible D match to TRBD1 (5 bases). The germline CDR1 and CDR2 sequences are LNHDA and SQIVND (reference sequence). V gave up 3 bases and J gave up 0 bases, with 12 bases separating them. The CDR3 extends over 15 amino acids.

V is TRBV6-5 and J is TRBJ1-1; D may be TRBD1 (5 bases). The CDR3 is 14 residues long. V lost 6 bases to trimming and J lost 5 bases, with 16 bases between them. CDR1 MNHEY and CDR2 SVGAGI come from the germline V gene. In DNA, the CDR3 is TGTGCCAGCAGGGACACTAACCGGGGGACTGAAGCTTTCTTT. It translates to CASRDTNRGTEAFF.

A single count supports this clone. The chain joins TRBV19 to TRBJ1-2; 10 bases are shared with TRBD1. V trimming: 4 bases; J trimming: 6 bases; junction bases outside the gene matches: 14. The CDR3 is made up of 17 amino acids. Germline assignment: CDR1 LNHDA and CDR2 SQIVND (reference sequence). CDR3 sequence: CASSKGDRGKGKDGYTF. CDR3 coding DNA: TGTGCCAGTAGTAAAGGGGACAGGGGTAAAGGAAAAGATGGCTACACCTTC.

This clone was recorded only once. V and J are TRBV5-1 and TRBJ1-6, with TRBD1 matching over 7 bases. CDR1 is SGHRS, CDR2 YFSETQ, per germline. J was trimmed by 8 bases and V by 4 bases; bases with no gene match: 6. CDR3 length: 14 residues. DNA for the CDR3: TGCGCCAGCAGCGCAGGACAGGATTATTCACCCCTCCACTTT. Its protein product is CASSAGQDYSPLHF.

The J gene is TRBJ1-1, the V gene TRBV5-5, with 7 nucleotides matching TRBD1. J gave up 0 bases and V 0 bases, and 2 bases lay outside the gene matches. Germline loops: CDR1 SGHKS, CDR2 YYEKEE (reference sequence). CDR3 size: 15 residues. CDR3 in amino acids: CASSLGQGLNTEAFF. CDR3 coding DNA: TGTGCCAGCAGCTTGGGACAGGGCCTGAACACTGAAGCTTTCTTT.

The sample holds a few counts of this clone. Compared with germline, one end of the junction differs, possibly owing to a read error. V and J are TRBV19 and TRBJ1-5; 7 nucleotides match TRBD1. CDR1 and CDR2 (germline): LNHDA, SQIVND (reference sequence). The CDR3 has 14 amino acids. The CDR3 DNA sequence: TGTGCCAGTAGAATAGGAGGGGGCGGTCAGCCCCAGCATTTT. Residues: CASRIGGGGQPQHF.

The genes are TRBV4-1 and TRBJ2-6, with unresolved D. Trimming pared 4 bases from V and 0 bases from J, leaving 13 bases between. This CDR3 is built from 17 residues. CDR1 and CDR2 from the germline V gene are MGHRA and YSYEKL. As DNA, the CDR3 is TGCGCCAGCAGCCCCCCGCAAATTAGCTCTGGGGCCAACGTCCTGACTTTC. The encoded protein is CASSPPQISSGANVLTF.

The V gene is TRBV12-3 or TRBV12-4, the J gene TRBJ1-1, with TRBD1 as a possible D gene (6 bases). This CDR3 is 13 amino acids long. The V and J ends lost 5 bases and 3 bases respectively, with 10 bases between them. For the CDR3, the DNA is TGTGCCAGCAGTCCGGGACACCACACTGAAGCTTTCTTT. Translating gives CASSPGHHTEAFF.

The V and J genes are TRBV1 and TRBJ2-1; the table's D call, TRBD2, has no DNA check behind it. TRBV1 counts as a pseudogene. This CDR3 contains 18 residues. The CDR3 DNA reads TGCACCAGCAGCCCTTGGACTAGCGGAGATGGGGGGGACAATGAGCAGTTCTTC. Its translation is CTSSPWTSGDGGDNEQFF.

This clone was found once. This rearrangement joins TRBV29-1 to TRBJ2-1, with 7 positions matching TRBD2. The germline V gene has CDR1 SQVTM and CDR2 ANQGSEA. The junction had 12 bases not matched to a gene; V was cut back by 2 bases and J by 8 bases. The CDR3 length is 15 residues. CDR3 DNA: TGCAGCGTTGAAAGGTTTTCGGGAGGATCAGATGAGCAGTTCTTC. The encoded protein is CSVERFSGGSDEQFF.

This sequence joins TRBV7-9 and TRBJ2-2; TRBD2 aligns across 7 bases. V lost 5 bases to trimming and J lost 3 bases; unmatched junction nucleotides: 18. Per germline, CDR1 SEHNR and CDR2 FQNEAQ (reference sequence). The CDR3 has 19 amino acids. The CDR3 loop reads CASSPRPPGWEGDTGELFF. The DNA for the CDR3 is TGTGCCAGCAGCCCCCGCCCGCCAGGGTGGGAGGGTGACACCGGGGAGCTGTTTTTT.

This chain uses TRBV14 with TRBJ2-5; TRBD2 might be the D (5 bases). This CDR3 contains 13 residues. Deletions cut 2 bases from V and 5 bases from J, with 9 bases between. Looked up from germline, CDR1 is SGHDN and CDR2 is FVKESK. CDR3 sequence: CASSQNPGETQYF. CDR3 nucleotides: TGTGCCAGCAGCCAAAACCCGGGGGAGACCCAGTACTTC.

This chain joins TRBV5-1 and TRBJ1-3, with D tentatively TRBD1 (5 bases). V lost 4 bases to trimming and J lost 0 bases, with 8 bases between them. The CDR3 spans 14 residues. CDR1 SGHRS and CDR2 YFSETQ come from the germline V gene. The CDR3 protein is CASSTDNSGNTIYF. The CDR3 region has the DNA TGCGCCAGCAGCACGGACAACTCTGGAAACACCATATATTTT.

On this clone itself: Other DNA sequences within the sample encode an identical CDR3. The gene calls are TRBV7-2 and TRBJ1-2, with a weak D call TRBD1 (6 bases). Germline CDR1 and CDR2: SGHTA and FQGNSA. This CDR3 is 13 amino acids long. Trimming pared 5 bases from V and 2 bases from J, leaving 9 bases between. The CDR3, as DNA: TGTGCCAGCAGCCCGGACAGAAACTATGGCTACACCTTC. Encoded protein: CASSPDRNYGYTF. Full variable domain (outside the CDR3, taken from reference TRBV7-2 and TRBJ1-2): GAGVSQSPSNKVTEKGKDVELRCDPISGHTALYWYRQSLGQGLEFLIYFQGNSAPDKSGLPSDRFSAERTGGSVSTLTIQRTQQEDSAVYLCASSPDRNYGYTFGSGTRLTVV.

The chain combines TRBV5-1 with TRBJ2-7; 11 bases are a match to TRBD2. The germline gives CDR1 SGHRS, CDR2 YFSETQ. The V and J ends lost 0 bases and 3 bases, in that order; junction bases with no gene match: 2. The CDR3 is 15 residues long. CDR3 in DNA: TGCGCCAGCAGCTTGGAGCTAGCGGGAGGCTACGAGCAGTACTTC. It is translated as CASSLELAGGYEQYF.

This clone was found once. V and J are TRBV24-1 and TRBJ1-5; the match to TRBD1 covers 9 bases. CDR3 length: 15 residues. CDR1 is KGHDR and CDR2 is SFDVKD in the germline V gene. V gave up 9 bases and J gave up 2 bases; unmatched junction bases: 7. In DNA form, the CDR3 reads TGTGCCACCGGCACAGGGGGCTTCGGCAATCAGCCCCAGCATTTT. Translating gives CATGTGGFGNQPQHF.